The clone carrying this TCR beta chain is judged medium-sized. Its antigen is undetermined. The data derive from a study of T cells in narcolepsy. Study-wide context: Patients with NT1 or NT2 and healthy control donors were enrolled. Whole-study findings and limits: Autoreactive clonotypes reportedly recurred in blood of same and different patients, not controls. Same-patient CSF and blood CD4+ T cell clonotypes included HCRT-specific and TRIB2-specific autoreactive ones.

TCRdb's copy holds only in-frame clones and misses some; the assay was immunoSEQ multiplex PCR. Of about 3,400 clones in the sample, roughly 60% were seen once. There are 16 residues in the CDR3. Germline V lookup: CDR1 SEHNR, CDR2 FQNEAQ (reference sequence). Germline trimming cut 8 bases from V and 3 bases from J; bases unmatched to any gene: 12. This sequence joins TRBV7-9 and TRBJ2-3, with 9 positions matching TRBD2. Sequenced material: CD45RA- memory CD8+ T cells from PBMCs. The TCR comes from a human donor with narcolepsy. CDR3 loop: CASGSGLTSGTDTQYF. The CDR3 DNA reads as TGTGCCAGCGGCTCTGGGTTGACTAGCGGTACAGATACGCAGTATTTT.